Shown below are 28 T cell receptor beta chains from a single sample sequenced in a study of post-analysis software for immune sequencing data. Regarding the study as a whole: A handful of TRBV segments were significantly more frequent in patients than in controls. TRBV5-6, TRBV5-1 and TRBV20-1 were among these segments.

The antigens of these receptors remain unknown. The authors incorporated unique molecular identifiers into the TCR beta cDNA libraries. TCRdb itself ran the PCR reads through MiXCR, one entry per CDR3 protein. The sample consists of hundreds of thousands of distinct CDR3 sequences, roughly 35% of them appearing once. Input material: blood. The receptors stem from a girl under 18 with multiple sclerosis.

This chain uses TRBV12-3 or TRBV12-4 with TRBJ1-2; D is possibly TRBD1 (6 bases). This CDR3 has 13 residues. Trimming left V 7 bases short and J 4 bases short, with 13 bases between. The CDR3 loop is CASTVGGLYGYTF. For the CDR3, the DNA is TGTGCCAGCACCGTAGGGGGGCTCTATGGCTACACCTTC.

This chain links TRBV7-9 with TRBJ2-7; D perhaps matches TRBD1 (6 bases). Trimming stripped 5 bases from V and 2 bases from J, with 13 bases between. The CDR3 contains 14 residues. Looked up from germline, CDR1 is SEHNR and CDR2 is FQNEAQ (reference sequence). CDR3 protein: CASSHAHRAYEQYF. The CDR3 DNA reads TGTGCCAGCAGCCACGCTCACAGGGCCTACGAGCAGTACTTC.

The J gene is TRBJ2-5, the V gene TRBV12-3 or TRBV12-4; D unresolved. The ends were cut back, 6 bases at V and 3 bases at J, with 11 bases in the middle. The length of the CDR3 is 13 residues. CDR3 coding DNA: TGTGCCAGCAGACAATTCTCCGAAGAGACCCAGTACTTC. It codes for CASRQFSEETQYF.

This clonotype showed up just a few times. The chain carries TRBV6-5 and TRBJ1-1; D is possibly TRBD1 (5 bases). The CDR3 is 13 amino acids. Trimming left V 8 bases short and J 6 bases short, with 16 bases between. The germline CDR1 and CDR2 sequences are MNHEY and SVGAGI. CDR3 sequence reads: CASFLEWGAEAFF. CDR3 DNA: TGTGCCAGCTTTCTAGAATGGGGCGCTGAAGCTTTCTTT.

The rearrangement links TRBV4-1 to TRBJ1-4; no clear D gene. Germline V CDR1 and CDR2: MGHRA, YSYEKL. The V end was cut by 4 bases, the J end by 4 bases, with 13 bases between. This CDR3 comprises 15 residues. The CDR3 DNA sequence: TGCGCCAGCAGCCGTATCCCCATACTTAATGAAAAACTGTTTTTT. This translates into CASSRIPILNEKLFF.

This clonotype was seen ten or more times. This chain connects TRBV5-6 to TRBJ2-7; D remains unclear. Trimming took off 4 bases at V and 5 bases at J, with 10 bases between the two ends. CDR3 size: 12 residues. Germline V gene lookup returns CDR1 SGHDT and CDR2 YYEEEE. CDR3 bases: TGTGCCAGCAGCCCCGGTCAGGACGAGCAGTACTTC. It is translated as CASSPGQDEQYF.

The chain links TRBV27 to TRBJ1-1; tentative D call: TRBD1 (5 bases). Germline V lookup: CDR1 MNHEY, CDR2 SMNVEV (reference sequence). The CDR3 spans 14 residues. The V and J ends lost 4 bases and 10 bases respectively, with 19 bases between them. DNA of the CDR3: TGTGCCAGCAGTTACGAGGCCCGACAGAAAATAGCTTTCTTT. Its translation: CASSYEARQKIAFF.

The rearrangement uses TRBV5-1 and TRBJ1-6, with 11 bases matching TRBD1. The CDR3 loop spans 15 amino acids. The J segment lost 7 bases and the V segment lost 4 bases, leaving 4 bases of the junction unmatched. Germline-derived CDR1 and CDR2 are SGHRS and YFSETQ. CDR3 sequence: CASSQGTGGNSPLHF. The DNA for the CDR3 is TGCGCCAGCAGCCAAGGGACAGGGGGAAATTCACCCCTCCACTTT.

This rearrangement joins TRBV7-2 to TRBJ1-1; D gene ambiguous. This CDR3 spans 13 amino acids. Germline CDR1 and CDR2: SGHTA and FQGNSA. V lost 5 bases to trimming and J lost 1 base, with 8 bases between them. In DNA form, the CDR3 reads TGTGCCAGCAGCCCAGACCCGAACACTGAAGCTTTCTTT. Translating gives CASSPDPNTEAFF. Full variable domain (outside the CDR3, taken from reference TRBV7-2 and TRBJ1-1): GAGVSQSPSNKVTEKGKDVELRCDPISGHTALYWYRQSLGQGLEFLIYFQGNSAPDKSGLPSDRFSAERTGGSVSTLTIQRTQQEDSAVYLCASSPDPNTEAFFGQGTRLTVV.

This clonotype was recorded once. V is TRBV11-2 and J is TRBJ2-1; D possibly corresponds to TRBD2 (5 bases). There are 14 residues in the CDR3. Trimming cost V 1 base and J 4 bases, with 8 bases left between them. The germline CDR1 and CDR2 sequences are SGHAT and FQNNGV. CDR3: CASSLGRGYNEQFF. The DNA of the CDR3 is TGTGCCAGCAGCTTAGGCCGGGGATACAATGAGCAGTTCTTC.

V and J are TRBV29-1 and TRBJ2-3, with TRBD2 as a possible D gene (5 bases). Per the germline V gene, CDR1 is SQVTM and CDR2 is ANQGSEA. Trimming left V 6 bases short and J 1 base short, with 11 bases between. The CDR3 spans 13 residues. The CDR3 DNA sequence: TGCAGCGTCGGACTCGAGGGCACAGATACGCAGTATTTT. Its protein product is CSVGLEGTDTQYF.

V is TRBV18 and J is TRBJ2-7; 8 bases match TRBD2. This CDR3 is built from 15 residues. The germline gives CDR1 KGHSH, CDR2 LQKENI. Trimming took 3 bases from V and 3 from J; bases not matched to a gene: 7. In nucleotides, the CDR3 is TGTGCCAGCTCACCCCTTAGCGGGGCCAACTACGAGCAGTACTTC. It translates to CASSPLSGANYEQYF.

The chain combines TRBV7-9 with TRBJ1-1; tentatively, D is TRBD1 (6 bases). Germline CDR1 SEHNR, CDR2 FQNEAQ (reference sequence). The CDR3 is 16 residues long. V lost 5 bases, J lost 0 bases, and 16 bases lay in between. CDR3: CASSRSGAGVNTEAFF. In DNA form, the CDR3 reads TGTGCCAGCAGCCGATCGGGGGCAGGGGTGAACACTGAAGCTTTCTTT.

The rearrangement links TRBV6-2 or TRBV6-3 to TRBJ2-1; TRBD2 might be the D (6 bases). V was pared by 2 bases and J by 4 bases, with 12 bases between. CDR1 is MNHEY, CDR2 SVGEGT, per germline. This CDR3 contains 15 residues. In DNA, the CDR3 is TGTGCCAGCAGTTACGTTGCGGGGTTGTACAATGAGCAGTTCTTC. Translated: CASSYVAGLYNEQFF.

This chain uses TRBV14 with TRBJ2-3, with 13 bases aligning to TRBD2. The CDR3 is made up of 16 amino acids. V trimming: 4 bases; J trimming: 4 bases; junction bases outside the gene matches: 5. Germline CDR1 reads SGHDN; CDR2 reads FVKESK. Here the CDR3 DNA reads TGTGCCAGCAGCCTAGGGACTAGCGGGGCACCAGATACGCAGTATTTT. It yields the protein CASSLGTSGAPDTQYF.

The chain joins TRBV27 to TRBJ1-4; the match to TRBD1 covers 12 bases. Germline loops: CDR1 MNHEY, CDR2 SMNVEV (reference sequence). With 6 bases clipped from V and 8 bases from J, the junction kept 7 bases outside the gene matches. The CDR3 loop spans 15 amino acids. CDR3 in amino acids: CASSSSGTGGEKLFF. The CDR3 region has the DNA TGTGCCAGCAGCTCCAGCGGGACAGGGGGCGAAAAACTGTTTTTT.

This chain joins TRBV7-3 and TRBJ1-1, with D maybe TRBD1 (5 bases). Germline values: CDR1 SGHTA, CDR2 FQGTGA. The germline V and J ends were trimmed by 2 bases and 1 base, with 8 bases remaining between them. The CDR3 has 14 residues. The CDR3 nucleotides are TGTGCCAGCAGCTTAGGGGCGACGAACACTGAAGCTTTCTTT. Translated, it gives CASSLGATNTEAFF.

The chain is built from TRBV12-3 or TRBV12-4 and TRBJ1-5; D is unresolved. The length of the CDR3 is 15 residues. V was cut by 5 bases and J by 2 bases, with 13 bases left in between. CDR3 bases: TGTGCCAGCAGTACTCAGCCCGGAGGCAATCAGCCCCAGCATTTT. Its protein product is CASSTQPGGNQPQHF.

This sequence joins TRBV11-2 and TRBJ2-3, with no clear D. V shed 0 bases and J shed 8 bases, with 9 bases lying between them. CDR1 and CDR2 from the germline V gene are SGHAT and FQNNGV. The CDR3 has 13 residues. The CDR3, as DNA: TGTGCCAGCAGCTTAGACGGGCCCGGTACGCAGTATTTT. Translated, it gives CASSLDGPGTQYF.

The chain is built from TRBV5-1 and TRBJ2-5, with 7 bases fitting TRBD1. Germline V gives CDR1 SGHRS, CDR2 YFSETQ. The ends lost 4 bases at V and 3 bases at J; junction bases unmatched: 9. The CDR3 sequence is 15 residues long. The CDR3 sequence: CASSGGTVLEETQYF. The CDR3 DNA is TGCGCCAGCAGCGGTGGGACAGTTCTTGAAGAGACCCAGTACTTC.

This rearrangement joins TRBV11-2 to TRBJ2-2; 13 nucleotides agree with TRBD2. Germline V gene sequence: CDR1 SGHAT, CDR2 FQNNGV. The V gene end was trimmed by 6 bases and the J gene end by 4 bases; junction bases not matched to a gene: 5. This CDR3 region has 16 residues. DNA for the CDR3: TGTGCCAGCAGAGGACTAGCGGGGGACTCCACCGGGGAGCTGTTTTTT. This sequence encodes CASRGLAGDSTGELFF.

This clonotype was counted a few times. The rearrangement links TRBV15 to TRBJ2-3; possible D gene TRBD2, 7 bases. Germline CDR1 is LNHNV and CDR2 is YYDKDF (reference sequence). V lost 5 bases to trimming and J lost 0 bases, with 12 bases between them. The CDR3 totals 15 residues. The CDR3 bases are TGTGCCACCAGCGGGGGGGCCCTTAGCACAGATACGCAGTATTTT. It translates to CATSGGALSTDTQYF.

V is TRBV3-1 and J is TRBJ1-1; D is unresolved. CDR1 is LGHDT and CDR2 is YNNKEL in the germline V gene (reference sequence). Trimming took 4 bases from V and 5 from J, leaving 11 bases between them. The CDR3 extends over 13 amino acids. CDR3 in DNA: TGTGCCAGCAGCCGGGAGGGTAGTACTGAAGCTTTCTTT. This encodes CASSREGSTEAFF.

The chain carries TRBV18 and TRBJ1-1; D ambiguous. CDR1 is KGHSH, CDR2 LQKENI, per germline. The CDR3 has 14 amino acids. With 0 bases removed from V and 1 base from J, the gap between germline ends came to 6 bases. In DNA form, the CDR3 reads TGTGCCAGCTCACCACCGGGCCAGAACACTGAAGCTTTCTTT. Its translation: CASSPPGQNTEAFF.

This clonotype showed up just a few times. The J gene is TRBJ2-1, the V gene TRBV10-3; D is unclear. Trimming took off 3 bases at V and 8 bases at J, with 5 bases between the two ends. The CDR3 spans 11 residues. Germline V gives CDR1 ENHRY, CDR2 SYGVKD. The CDR3 DNA sequence: TGTGCCATCAGTGAAGACTATGAGCAGTTCTTC. Translating it yields CAISEDYEQFF.

This clonotype was counted only a few times. The J gene is TRBJ2-1, the V gene TRBV21-1; the table's D gene call, TRBD2, was not cross checked with the DNA. TRBV21-1 is assigned pseudogene status. This CDR3 comprises 22 residues. In DNA, the CDR3 is TGTGCCAGCAGCAAAGGGCAGTCAACCGGGACTAGCGGCAGAGGGGCCTACAATGAGCAGTTCTTC. It specifies CASSKGQSTGTSGRGAYNEQFF.

This clonotype has a handful of counts. The chain uses TRBV19 and TRBJ2-6; weak D call: TRBD2 (6 bases). Germline CDR1 is LNHDA and CDR2 is SQIVND (reference sequence). CDR3 size: 17 residues. The V gene lost 3 bases and the J gene lost 2 bases, with 14 bases spanning the gap. CDR3 DNA: TGTGCCAGTAGTATGGAGGGAAGTCCAACTGGGGCCAACGTCCTGACTTTC. It yields the protein CASSMEGSPTGANVLTF.

Details on this clonotype: This could be a read error, since a much larger clone is one nucleotide away. The J gene is TRBJ1-1, the V gene TRBV12-3 or TRBV12-4; D remains unclear. This CDR3 comprises 12 residues. The DNA of the CDR3 is TGTGCCAACAGTTTGTGGAGTACTGAAGCTTTCTTT. This gives the protein CANSLWSTEAFF.